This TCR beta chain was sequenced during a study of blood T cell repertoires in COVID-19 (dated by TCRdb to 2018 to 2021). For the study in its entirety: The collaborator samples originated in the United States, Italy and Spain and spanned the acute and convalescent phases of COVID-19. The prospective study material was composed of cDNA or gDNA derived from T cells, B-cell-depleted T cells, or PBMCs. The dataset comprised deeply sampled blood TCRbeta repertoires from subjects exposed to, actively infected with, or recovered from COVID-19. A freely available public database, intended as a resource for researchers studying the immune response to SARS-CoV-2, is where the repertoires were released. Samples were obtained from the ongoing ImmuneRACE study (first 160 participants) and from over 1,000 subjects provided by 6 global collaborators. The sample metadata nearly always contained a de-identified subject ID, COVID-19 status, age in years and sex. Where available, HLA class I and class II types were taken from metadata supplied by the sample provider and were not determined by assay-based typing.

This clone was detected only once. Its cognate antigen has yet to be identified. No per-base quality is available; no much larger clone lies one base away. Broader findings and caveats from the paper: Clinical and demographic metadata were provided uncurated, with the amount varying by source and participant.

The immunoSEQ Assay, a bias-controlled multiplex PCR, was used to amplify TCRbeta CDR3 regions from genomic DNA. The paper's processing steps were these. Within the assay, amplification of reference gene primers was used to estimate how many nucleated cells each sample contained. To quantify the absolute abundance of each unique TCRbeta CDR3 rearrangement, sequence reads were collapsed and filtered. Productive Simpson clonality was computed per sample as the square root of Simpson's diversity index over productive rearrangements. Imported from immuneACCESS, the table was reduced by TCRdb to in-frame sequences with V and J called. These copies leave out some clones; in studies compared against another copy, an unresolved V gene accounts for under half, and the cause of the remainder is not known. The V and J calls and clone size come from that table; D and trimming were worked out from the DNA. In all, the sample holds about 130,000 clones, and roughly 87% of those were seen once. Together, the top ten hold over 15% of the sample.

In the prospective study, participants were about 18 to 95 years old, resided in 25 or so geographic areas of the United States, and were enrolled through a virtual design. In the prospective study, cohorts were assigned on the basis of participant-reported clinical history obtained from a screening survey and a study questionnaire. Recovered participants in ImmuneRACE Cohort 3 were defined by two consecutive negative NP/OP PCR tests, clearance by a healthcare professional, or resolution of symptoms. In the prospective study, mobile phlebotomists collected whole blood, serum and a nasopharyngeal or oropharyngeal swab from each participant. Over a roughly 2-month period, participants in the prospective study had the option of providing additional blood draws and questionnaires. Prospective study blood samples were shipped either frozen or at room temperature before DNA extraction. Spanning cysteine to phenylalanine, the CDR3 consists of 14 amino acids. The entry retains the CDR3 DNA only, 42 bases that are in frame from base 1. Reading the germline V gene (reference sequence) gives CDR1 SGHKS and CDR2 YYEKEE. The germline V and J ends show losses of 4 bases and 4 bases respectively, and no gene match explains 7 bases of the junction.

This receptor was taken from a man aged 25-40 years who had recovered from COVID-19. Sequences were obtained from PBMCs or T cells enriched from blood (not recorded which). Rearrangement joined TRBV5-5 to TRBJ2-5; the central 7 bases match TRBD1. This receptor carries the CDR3 CASSPFRDRETQYF. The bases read TGTGCCAGCAGCCCGTTTAGGGACAGAGAGACCCAGTACTTC.